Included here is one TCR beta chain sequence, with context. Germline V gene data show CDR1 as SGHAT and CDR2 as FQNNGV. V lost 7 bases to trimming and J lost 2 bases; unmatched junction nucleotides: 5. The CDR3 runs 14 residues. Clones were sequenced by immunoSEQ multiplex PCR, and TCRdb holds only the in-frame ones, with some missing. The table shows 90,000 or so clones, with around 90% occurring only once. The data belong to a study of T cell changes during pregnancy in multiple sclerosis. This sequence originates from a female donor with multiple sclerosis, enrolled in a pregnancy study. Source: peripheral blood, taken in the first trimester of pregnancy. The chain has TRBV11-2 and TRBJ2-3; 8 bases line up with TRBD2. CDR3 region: CASTHSGNTDTQYF. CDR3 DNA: TGTGCCAGCACCCATAGCGGGAACACAGATACGCAGTATTTT.